This TCR beta chain was retrieved from a study of Graves' ophthalmopathy and Graves' hyperthyroidism. Moderately to severely active ophthalmopathy under 3 months, CAS at least 3, NOSPECS at least 4. TCR beta CDR3 regions were amplified from RNA transcripts. Following a first-round RT-PCR that used HTBI primers, a second-round multiplex PCR was carried out. Via MiXCR, TCRdb re-called the multiplex PCR reads, giving one row per CDR3 protein. The table has roughly 160,000 distinct CDR3 sequences, just under 40% seen once. Notes on this clonotype: Its specificity is not known.

Overall study findings and caveats: Blood repertoires reportedly contained most expanded thyroid clonotypes above 0.001 frequency.

The CDR3 contains 17 residues. With 1 base clipped from V and 6 bases from J, the junction kept 12 bases outside the gene matches. The sequencing input was peripheral blood. The chain links TRBV12-3 or TRBV12-4 to TRBJ1-5; 7 bases are a match to TRBD1. The TCR sequence derives from a man aged 25 to 40 with Graves' ophthalmopathy. The CDR3 DNA reads as TGTGCCAGCAGTTTAGAGGTGGGGACAGTCGGGAGTCAGCCCCAGCATTTT. It specifies CASSLEVGTVGSQPQHF.